This is a list of T cell receptor beta chains from one sample in a study of CD8 T cells in ankylosing spondylitis. TCRdb called the 5' RACE reads again in MiXCR, with one record for every CDR3 protein. The sample contains some 840,000 distinct CDR3 sequences, about 10% of which appear only once. What was sequenced was blood, either unsorted or a sorted T cell fraction (not recorded which). Source of these receptors: a male donor with ankylosing spondylitis. Each CDR3 is given with its conserved first and last residue. The order of the fields is D gene, clone size, J gene, V gene, CDR3 protein, CDR3 DNA. A D gene is named only where the DNA matches it firmly. The size entry is marked missing in some rows and otherwise reads once, few, many or a size class.

TRBD1,many,TRBJ2-2,TRBV6-2/TRBV6-3,CASSDGGTGANTGELFF,TGTGCCAGCAGTGACGGGGGGACAGGGGCGAACACCGGGGAGCTGTTTTTT
.,many,TRBJ2-7,TRBV10-3,CAIRDRNYEQYF,TGTGCCATCAGAGACAGAAACTACGAGCAGTACTTC
.,.,TRBJ2-5,TRBV4-1,CASSPKLTGNGETQYF,TGCGCCAGCAGCCCAAAACTGACGGGGAACGGGGAGACCCAGTACTTC
TRBD2,.,TRBJ2-7,TRBV20-1,CSAQRGNSYEQYF,TGCAGTGCGCAGCGGGGGAACTCCTACGAGCAGTACTTC
.,.,TRBJ2-7,TRBV9,CASSVDSRAYEQYF,TGTGCCAGCAGCGTAGATTCCAGGGCCTACGAGCAGTACTTC
TRBD1,few,TRBJ1-2,TRBV5-6,CASSTGQGGYNYGYTF,TGTGCCAGCAGCACGGGACAGGGGGGGTATAACTATGGCTACACCTTC
.,many,TRBJ2-2,TRBV5-1,CASTYSVNTGELFF,TGCGCCAGCACCTATAGCGTGAACACCGGGGAGCTGTTTTTT
TRBD1,few,TRBJ1-5,TRBV12-3/TRBV12-4,CASRGGTAQPQHF,TGTGCCAGCAGGGGGGGGACAGCGCAGCCCCAGCATTTT
.,few,TRBJ2-5,TRBV28,CASRRQLRETQYF,TGTGCCAGCAGGCGACAGCTCCGGGAGACCCAGTACTTC
.,.,TRBJ2-7,TRBV11-1,CASSKQTRREQYF,TGTGCCAGCAGCAAGCAGACTAGAAGAGAGCAGTACTTC
.,few,TRBJ2-3,TRBV29-1,CSVDAVRTDTQYF,TGCAGCGTTGACGCGGTACGCACAGATACGCAGTATTTT